This paragraph covers one TCR beta chain sequence. The data stem from a study of cytomegalovirus exposure and HLA in healthy donors. Study in general: An analysis done earlier identified fewer than 140 million unique TCR beta sequences from approximately 180 million T cells.

The CDR3 runs to 11 residues. Germline V CDR1 and CDR2: MNHEY, SMNVEV (reference sequence). The V end was cut by 7 bases, the J end by 4 bases, with 7 bases between. Primers: 60 Vbeta forward and 13 Jbeta reverse. This table comes from immunoSEQ multiplex PCR, and its TCRdb copy is limited to in-frame clones, with some not included. The table records over 200,000 clones, 70% to 85% of them present only once. Donors counted as nominally healthy when sampled, yet unrecorded immune exposures were likely. The source of this sequence is a woman between 40 and 50 years old in good health and CMV-seronegative. V usage is TRBV27 and J usage is TRBJ1-2; no firm D call. Sequencing used PBMCs. This CDR3 is CASIGVYGYTF. The CDR3 DNA sequence: TGTGCCAGCATCGGGGTCTATGGCTACACCTTC.